This T cell receptor beta chain was sequenced for a study of beta chain features in type 1 diabetes. V was trimmed by 6 bases and J by 7 bases, leaving 16 bases between them. This CDR3 is 13 amino acids long. Germline V gives CDR1 SNHLY, CDR2 FYNNEI. The isolated RNA, all of it, was reverse transcribed, so expressed TCRB transcripts were what got sequenced. The protocol was immunoSEQ multiplex PCR, while the TCRdb copy is restricted to in-frame clones and leaves out a portion. The sample includes about 620,000 clones, roughly 16% seen only once; the top ten take around 0.095%. A word on this clone: Its specificity is unknown.

The authors took one heparinised blood draw, averaging approximately 0.12 L, from each donor. Broader study findings: Type 1 diabetes patients had fewer VDJ junction insertions and more deletions. Across patients, naive, central memory and Treg TCRB repertoires exhibited apparently greater similarity than was observed across healthy donors.

The chain employs TRBV2 and TRBJ2-7; D uncertain. The receptor's source is a man between 18 and 29 years old in good health. Sequencing input: naive CD4+ T cells from blood. CDR3 nucleotide sequence: TGTGCCAGCAGACGAGATCCCCTAAGGGAGCAGTACTTC. This translates into CASRRDPLREQYF. Together with reference TRBV2 and TRBJ2-7, the CDR3 gives the full variable domain: EPEVTQTPSHQVTQMGQEVILRCVPISNHLYFYWYRQILGQKVEFLVSFYNNEISEKSEIFDDQFSVERPDGSNFTLKIRSTKLEDSAMYFCASRRDPLREQYFGPGTRLTVT.